A selection of T cell receptor beta chains follows, all from one sample in a study of T-cell reconstitution after alpha-beta-depleted transplantation in children. MiXCR, applied by TCRdb to the PCR reads, yields one record per CDR3 protein. The data show under 750,000 distinct CDR3 sequences, 23% seen once. Specimen: PBMCs, mostly from graft donor cells, collected 360 days after TCRalphabeta/CD19-depleted stem cell transplant. These receptor sequences come from a boy less than two years old who had a stem cell transplant for acute myeloid leukemia, so the T cells may come from the graft donor. Both conserved end residues are part of each CDR3.

CDR3,V,J
CASSYGSGTEAFF,TRBV6-6,TRBJ1-1
CSATRTGSGGYTF,TRBV20-1,TRBJ1-2
CASSETGRNNEQFF,TRBV6-1,TRBJ2-1
CSGSPMENIQYF,TRBV20-1,TRBJ2-4
CASSQGIRAPSTDTQYF,TRBV4-2,TRBJ2-3
CASSPPRREYEQYF,TRBV7-2,TRBJ2-7
CSAQFGQPQHF,TRBV20-1,TRBJ1-5
CAWNTGSQPQHF,TRBV30,TRBJ1-5
CSANRGREPEAFF,TRBV20-1,TRBJ1-1
CASSVVSGGQGGNEQFF,TRBV9,TRBJ2-1
CASSSVRGDIEDTQYF,TRBV7-8,TRBJ2-3
CSVDGYGYTF,TRBV29-1,TRBJ1-2
CASSFPQGSETQYF,TRBV12-3/TRBV12-4,TRBJ2-5
CASSLVRQENYGYTF,TRBV7-2,TRBJ1-2
CASRLGPRFYNQPQHF,TRBV28,TRBJ1-5
CASSLGGGAGETQYF,TRBV7-2,TRBJ2-5
CASSESGGSYEQYF,TRBV11-3,TRBJ2-7
CASSLALDRVNTEAFF,TRBV14,TRBJ1-1
CASRIGQGQETQYF,TRBV6-5,TRBJ2-5
CASSAGPRNQPQHF,TRBV9,TRBJ1-5
CASRPSSFGNEQFF,TRBV12-3/TRBV12-4,TRBJ2-1
CSARETGWDYGYTF,TRBV20-1,TRBJ1-2
CASSLGSSASNSPLHF,TRBV5-1,TRBJ1-6
CASRPRLGEGRTDTQYF,TRBV12-3/TRBV12-4,TRBJ2-3
CASSGQGHNEQFF,TRBV6-6,TRBJ2-1
CASSLAVASYYNEQFF,TRBV7-6,TRBJ2-1
CASSQDRSQETQYF,TRBV4-3,TRBJ2-5
CASSLPAAKNIQYF,TRBV7-9,TRBJ2-4
CASSHYLTGGEQPQHF,TRBV12-3/TRBV12-4,TRBJ1-5
CSVAGQGGEKLFF,TRBV29-1,TRBJ1-4
CSAPSKIGAGGTQYF,TRBV20-1,TRBJ2-5
CASMLRLHSNQPQHF,TRBV6-2/TRBV6-3,TRBJ1-5
CSARRGGGIMNTEAFF,TRBV20-1,TRBJ1-1
CSARDLDRGYEQYF,TRBV20-1,TRBJ2-7
CASSFVGARRSYNSPLHF,TRBV11-2,TRBJ1-6
CSARDHPRLAGVTTDTQYF,TRBV20-1,TRBJ2-3
CASSDTGPFSTGELFF,TRBV2,TRBJ2-2
CASSLSAPFSGANVLTF,TRBV28,TRBJ2-6
CASRQGQYNEQFF,TRBV7-9,TRBJ2-1
CSARRPGTDKETQYF,TRBV20-1,TRBJ2-5
CASSLVGQLHTGELFF,TRBV12-3/TRBV12-4,TRBJ2-2
CASSFGTEETQYF,TRBV12-3/TRBV12-4,TRBJ2-5
CSARLPGVYTEAFF,TRBV20-1,TRBJ1-1
CATAGQGDNEQFF,TRBV10-3,TRBJ2-1
CSARDRANYGYTF,TRBV20-1,TRBJ1-2
CASTSDRAGNQPQHF,TRBV6-1,TRBJ1-5
CASSRPRANTGELFF,TRBV6-6,TRBJ2-2
CASSFGGQGLYNEQFF,TRBV5-6,TRBJ2-1
CASSLGWDPTYEQYF,TRBV7-2,TRBJ2-7
CASSRPGQENQPQHF,TRBV28,TRBJ1-5
CSVLYAGGLYGYTF,TRBV29-1,TRBJ1-2